Presented here are 32 T cell receptor beta chains from one specimen sequenced in a study of radiotherapy plus CTLA-4 blockade in lung cancer. Profiled with immunoSEQ multiplex PCR; TCRdb holds only in-frame clones, not every one. This sample has just under 60,000 clones, with 72% found just once. Sample: peripheral blood, taken from a patient treated with radiotherapy plus ipilimumab. The receptors here all came from a human donor with non-small cell lung cancer whose response to radiotherapy plus ipilimumab could not be evaluated.

The chain links TRBV12-5 to TRBJ2-2, with TRBD1 as a possible D gene (5 bases). V was clipped by 0 bases and J by 4 bases, with 9 bases between them. The CDR3 is 15 amino acids. Germline V gene lookup returns CDR1 LGHNT and CDR2 FRNRAP. As DNA, the CDR3 is TGTGCTAGTGGTTTGGTACAAGGGGTCACCGGGGAGCTGTTTTTT. Encoded protein: CASGLVQGVTGELFF.

V usage is TRBV11-2 and J usage is TRBJ2-1; TRBD2 might be the D (6 bases). The germline V and J ends were trimmed by 5 bases and 1 base, with 15 bases remaining between them. In germline, CDR1 is SGHAT, CDR2 FQNNGV. This CDR3 has 16 residues. The CDR3 loop is CASSAPRDWSYNEQFF. DNA of the CDR3: TGTGCCAGCAGCGCCCCCCGGGACTGGTCCTACAATGAGCAGTTCTTC.

This clone was counted once. The chain combines TRBV9 with TRBJ1-4; weak D call: TRBD1 (5 bases). Germline lookup yields CDR1 SGDLS and CDR2 YYNGEE. The CDR3 has 16 amino acids. The V end lost 0 bases, the J end lost 1 base, and 10 bases lay between the germline ends. The chain's CDR3 is CASSVGPGETNEKLFF. In nucleotides, the CDR3 is TGTGCCAGCAGCGTAGGTCCGGGGGAAACTAATGAAAAACTGTTTTTT.

This chain uses TRBV19 with TRBJ2-1, with 7 bases matching TRBD2. Germline V CDR1 and CDR2: LNHDA, SQIVND (reference sequence). This CDR3 contains 15 residues. J was trimmed by 7 bases and V by 6 bases; bases with no gene match: 12. The CDR3 DNA is TGTGCCAGTAGCTCCGCGGGAGTTCCGCGGAATGAGCAGTTCTTC. Translation: CASSSAGVPRNEQFF.

The rearrangement joins TRBV6-5 to TRBJ2-3; 7 bases match TRBD2. The CDR3 consists of 16 residues. V lost 2 bases and J lost 3; bases outside the gene matches: 8. Germline-derived CDR1 and CDR2 are MNHEY and SVGAGI. CDR3 loop: CASSYRLGGGTDTQYF. CDR3 nucleotides: TGTGCCAGCAGTTACCGTCTGGGGGGGGGAACAGATACGCAGTATTTT.

The V and J genes are TRBV19 and TRBJ2-5; D remains ambiguous. CDR3 length: 12 residues. Trimming shortened V by 6 bases and J by 2 bases, and 7 bases separated the two germline ends. CDR1 LNHDA and CDR2 SQIVND come from the germline V gene (reference sequence). The CDR3 DNA reads as TGTGCCAGTAGCGAGAGTCAAGAGACCCAGTACTTC. Its translation: CASSESQETQYF.

This clone was seen a single time. This rearrangement joins TRBV5-1 to TRBJ2-1; 7 positions match TRBD1. Germline V CDR1 and CDR2: SGHRS, YFSETQ. The ends lost 0 bases at V and 6 bases at J; junction bases unmatched: 9. The CDR3 runs 16 residues. CDR3 loop: CASSLAQGLGLNEQFF. The DNA for the CDR3 is TGCGCCAGCAGCTTGGCACAGGGGTTGGGGCTCAATGAGCAGTTCTTC.

This chain uses TRBV27 with TRBJ2-5; D is ambiguous. The CDR3 has 14 residues. Germline loops: CDR1 MNHEY, CDR2 SMNVEV (reference sequence). The V end was cut by 4 bases, the J end by 0 bases, with 9 bases between. DNA of the CDR3: TGTGCCAGCAGTTGGGCCGGCTACCAAGAGACCCAGTACTTC. Residues: CASSWAGYQETQYF.

The CDR3 loop is CASSLDGQGYEQYF. DNA for the CDR3: TGTGCCAGCAGCTTAGATGGACAGGGTTACGAGCAGTACTTC. The V call is TRBV7-9, the J call TRBJ2-7; TRBD1 matches at 8 bases. The CDR3 sequence is 14 residues long. Germline CDR1 is SEHNR and CDR2 is FQNEAQ (reference sequence). V trimming: 1 base; J trimming: 4 bases; junction bases outside the gene matches: 3. Looking up the rest from reference TRBV7-9 and TRBJ2-7 gives the full variable domain: DTGVSQNPRHKITKRGQNVTFRCDPISEHNRLYWYRQTLGQGPEFLTYFQNEAQLEKSRLLSDRFSAERPKGSFSTLEIQRTEQGDSAMYLCASSLDGQGYEQYFGPGTRLTVT.

The chain joins TRBV12-5 to TRBJ2-7, with D perhaps TRBD2 (6 bases). Trimming stripped 0 bases from V and 2 bases from J, with 11 bases between. This CDR3 is 15 amino acids long. Per germline, CDR1 LGHNT and CDR2 FRNRAP. CDR3 nucleotides: TGTGCTAGTGGTTTGGTAGTGGGGGGACCCTACGAGCAGTACTTC. Its protein is CASGLVVGGPYEQYF.

V usage is TRBV2 and J usage is TRBJ2-3, with TRBD2 matching over 13 bases. Trimming removed 6 bases from V and 4 bases from J; junction bases left unmatched: 7. There are 16 residues in the CDR3. The germline V gene encodes CDR1 SNHLY and CDR2 FYNNEI. CDR3 sequence reads: CASSAGLAGEADTQYF. CDR3 nucleotide sequence: TGTGCCAGCAGCGCAGGACTAGCGGGGGAGGCAGATACGCAGTATTTT.

This chain uses TRBV2 with TRBJ1-4, with D hard to call. The CDR3 is 13 amino acids. Germline V CDR1 and CDR2: SNHLY, FYNNEI. V lost 5 bases, J lost 3 bases, and 7 bases lay in between. The CDR3: CASSFFPNEKLFF. The CDR3 nucleotides are TGTGCCAGCAGTTTCTTTCCTAATGAAAAACTGTTTTTT.

The V call is TRBV9, the J call TRBJ1-1; the D gene is possibly TRBD1 (6 bases). Trimming stripped 0 bases from V and 1 base from J, with 10 bases between. The germline CDR1 and CDR2 sequences are SGDLS and YYNGEE. There are 15 residues in the CDR3. The chain's CDR3 is CASSVGTGWNTEAFF. CDR3 DNA sequence: TGTGCCAGCAGCGTAGGAACAGGGTGGAACACTGAAGCTTTCTTT.

V gene TRBV30 combines with J gene TRBJ2-1, with TRBD1 matching over 9 bases. CDR3 length equals 16 residues. CDR1 and CDR2 from the germline V gene are GTSNPN and SVGIG (reference sequence). V lost 3 bases to trimming and J lost 14 bases; unmatched junction nucleotides: 20. CDR3 nucleotides: TGTGCCTGGAGCTCCTCCGGGACAGGGTTTATTATGAGCGAGTTCTTC. Translation: CAWSSSGTGFIMSEFF.

V is TRBV19 and J is TRBJ2-2; possibly TRBD1 for D (5 bases). V shed 3 bases and J shed 5 bases, with 10 bases lying between them. The CDR3 is made up of 14 amino acids. Germline CDR1 and CDR2: LNHDA and SQIVND (reference sequence). The CDR3 here is CASSIFKGTGELFF. The CDR3 DNA sequence: TGTGCCAGTAGTATTTTTAAGGGGACCGGGGAGCTGTTTTTT.

The rearrangement joins TRBV19 to TRBJ2-2, with 11 bases matching TRBD2. The CDR3 has 18 residues. J gave up 2 bases and V 5 bases, and 10 bases lay outside the gene matches. Per germline, CDR1 LNHDA and CDR2 SQIVND (reference sequence). CDR3 bases: TGTGCCAGTAGTCCGGCACTAGCGGGGGCCGGAAACACCGGGGAGCTGTTTTTT. It encodes CASSPALAGAGNTGELFF.

V usage is TRBV30 and J usage is TRBJ1-4, with TRBD1 as a possible D gene (5 bases). The length of the CDR3 is 14 residues. V gave up 1 base and J gave up 0 bases, with 6 bases separating them. The germline CDR1 and CDR2 sequences are GTSNPN and SVGIG (reference sequence). The CDR3 loop is CAWSAGTTNEKLFF. CDR3 DNA: TGTGCCTGGAGTGCAGGGACAACTAATGAAAAACTGTTTTTT. The variable domain in full, with the rest retrieved from reference TRBV30 and TRBJ1-4, is SQTIHQWPATLVQPVGSPLSLECTVEGTSNPNLYWYRQAAGRGLQLLFYSVGIGQISSEVPQNLSASRPQDRQFILSSKKLLLSDSGFYLCAWSAGTTNEKLFFGSGTQLSVL.

This clone has only a few counts. The chain combines TRBV19 with TRBJ1-5, with a possible D match to TRBD1 (5 bases). The germline V gene encodes CDR1 LNHDA and CDR2 SQIVND (reference sequence). The germline V and J ends were trimmed by 6 bases and 9 bases, with 18 bases remaining between them. This CDR3 has 14 amino acids. The CDR3 here is CASSLGWGRSPQHF. CDR3 in DNA: TGTGCCAGTAGCTTGGGGTGGGGGAGGTCGCCCCAGCATTTT.

Turning to this clone: This sample includes further DNA sequences coding for the same CDR3. The rearrangement links TRBV29-1 to TRBJ2-5; 8 positions match TRBD2. V shed 6 bases, J shed 5 bases, and the junction held 5 bases outside the gene matches. CDR3 length: 12 amino acids. Germline values: CDR1 SQVTM, CDR2 ANQGSEA. DNA for the CDR3: TGCAGCGTGGCGGGACTAGGGGAGACCCAGTACTTC. This sequence encodes CSVAGLGETQYF.

The J gene is TRBJ1-2, the V gene TRBV19, with TRBD1 matching 7 bases. Germline V gives CDR1 LNHDA, CDR2 SQIVND (reference sequence). The CDR3 runs 19 residues. V shed 3 bases, J shed 4 bases, and the junction held 20 bases outside the gene matches. The CDR3 DNA sequence: TGTGCCAGTAGTATTGCCCTCGGGAGAGGACAGGCCCCTTTCTATGGCTACACCTTC. Amino acids: CASSIALGRGQAPFYGYTF.

Only a few counts were recorded for this clone. The chain links TRBV4-1 to TRBJ2-1; 8 bases are a match to TRBD2. Per germline, CDR1 MGHRA and CDR2 YSYEKL. The V segment lost 4 bases and the J segment 0 bases; nucleotides outside the gene matches: 8. This CDR3 is 17 amino acids long. The CDR3 sequence is CASSRTSGLSSYNEQFF. The CDR3 DNA reads as TGCGCCAGCAGCCGAACTAGCGGACTAAGCTCCTACAATGAGCAGTTCTTC.

This chain uses TRBV7-7 with TRBJ2-5; TRBD1 agrees at 9 bases. This CDR3 region has 14 residues. The V gene's germline CDR1 is SSHAT and CDR2 FNYEAQ (reference sequence). V lost 5 bases, J lost 4 bases, and 5 bases stayed unmatched. In DNA, the CDR3 is TGTGCCAGCAGCCTGGGGACAGGGTCAGAGACCCAGTACTTC. This gives the protein CASSLGTGSETQYF. Complete variable domain (other parts from reference TRBV7-7 and TRBJ2-5): GAGVSQSPRYKVTKRGQDVTLRCDPISSHATLYWYQQALGQGPEFLTYFNYEAQPDKSGLPSDRFSAERPEGSISTLTIQRTEQRDSAMYRCASSLGTGSETQYFGPGTRLLVL.

With respect to this clone: Other nucleotide sequences in the sample specify the same CDR3. The J gene is TRBJ2-7, the V gene TRBV11-2, with 12 bases aligning to TRBD2. CDR1 and CDR2 (germline): SGHAT, FQNNGV. V trimming: 4 bases; J trimming: 4 bases; junction bases outside the gene matches: 2. The CDR3 sequence is 14 residues long. CDR3 protein: CASSSTSGGYEQYF. The DNA for the CDR3 is TGTGCCAGCAGCTCGACTAGCGGGGGTTACGAGCAGTACTTC.

The chain links TRBV19 to TRBJ2-1; 14 nucleotides align to TRBD2. The CDR3 length is 15 residues. Per germline, CDR1 LNHDA and CDR2 SQIVND (reference sequence). V was clipped by 3 bases and J by 9 bases; unmatched bases: 4. Here the CDR3 DNA reads TGTGCCAGTAGTATGATGGGACTAGCGGGAGTTGAGCAGTTCTTC. This encodes CASSMMGLAGVEQFF.

The rearrangement uses TRBV7-2 and TRBJ2-7; 14 bases match TRBD2. After removal of 3 bases from V and 5 bases from J, the junction contained 9 bases not matched to a gene. The V gene's germline CDR1 is SGHTA and CDR2 FQGNSA. This CDR3 region has 17 residues. The CDR3 coding sequence is TGTGCCAGCAGCTTTGGTCCGGGACTAGCGGGGGCTCACGAGCAGTACTTC. This translates into CASSFGPGLAGAHEQYF.

The rearrangement links TRBV11-2 to TRBJ2-1; D may be TRBD2 (6 bases). CDR1 is SGHAT and CDR2 is FQNNGV in the germline V gene. Trimming cost V 1 base and J 7 bases, with 8 bases left between them. The CDR3 sequence is 13 residues long. The CDR3 sequence is CASSLAGANEQFF. As DNA, the CDR3 is TGTGCCAGCAGCTTAGCGGGAGCGAATGAGCAGTTCTTC.

This sequence joins TRBV9 and TRBJ1-1; maybe TRBD1 (6 bases). CDR1 is SGDLS, CDR2 YYNGEE, per germline. The V end was cut by 4 bases, the J end by 4 bases, with 20 bases between. The CDR3 runs 16 residues. The CDR3 nucleotides are TGTGCCAGCAGCCCGAGTGGGGGGGCCCCTGGCACTGAAGCTTTCTTT. Translation gives CASSPSGGAPGTEAFF. Full variable domain (rest looked up from reference TRBV9 and TRBJ1-1): DSGVTQTPKHLITATGQRVTLRCSPRSGDLSVYWYQQSLDQGLQFLIQYYNGEERAKGNILERFSAQQFPDLHSELNLSSLELGDSALYFCASSPSGGAPGTEAFFGQGTRLTVV.

The genes are TRBV29-1 and TRBJ2-7; a weak D match, TRBD1 (6 bases). V was cut by 7 bases and J by 0 bases, with 13 bases left in between. Germline loops: CDR1 SQVTM, CDR2 ANQGSEA. CDR3 length: 13 residues. The CDR3 spells CSARRTDSYEQYF. CDR3 nucleotides: TGCAGCGCCCGCCGGACAGACTCCTACGAGCAGTACTTC.

The chain recombines TRBV4-3 with TRBJ1-2; perhaps TRBD1 as D (5 bases). The length of the CDR3 is 13 residues. The V end was cut by 5 bases, the J end by 1 base, with 8 bases between. Germline CDR1 and CDR2: LGHNA and YSLEER. The CDR3 nucleotides are TGCGCCAGCAGCTTCGACAGTAACTATGGCTACACCTTC. It yields the protein CASSFDSNYGYTF.

V is TRBV11-2 and J is TRBJ1-2, with 7 bases matching TRBD1. CDR1 and CDR2 from the germline V gene are SGHAT and FQNNGV. J lost 8 bases, V lost 0 bases, and 9 bases had no gene match. This CDR3 is built from 15 residues. CDR3 in amino acids: CASSLDLLDREGYTF. The CDR3 nucleotides are TGTGCCAGCAGCTTAGATCTGCTCGACAGGGAAGGCTACACCTTC. The full variable domain, completed using reference TRBV11-2 and TRBJ1-2, is EAGVAQSPRYKIIEKRQSVAFWCNPISGHATLYWYQQILGQGPKLLIQFQNNGVVDDSQLPKDRFSAERLKGVDSTLKIQPAKLEDSAVYLCASSLDLLDREGYTFGSGTRLTVV.

J is TRBJ2-2 and V is TRBV7-3, with D unclear. Between the trimmed V and J ends, which lost 5 bases and 5 bases, there was a span of 12 bases. The CDR3 consists of 14 residues. Germline V gives CDR1 SGHTA, CDR2 FQGTGA. The CDR3 region is CASSPAAETGELFF. CDR3 nucleotides: TGTGCCAGCAGCCCTGCGGCGGAGACCGGGGAGCTGTTTTTT.

The chain uses TRBV5-1 and TRBJ1-2; 10 positions agree with TRBD1. The germline V gene has CDR1 SGHRS and CDR2 YFSETQ. Trimming at V came to 4 bases and at J to 4 bases, leaving 7 bases not matched to a gene. The CDR3 sequence is 15 residues long. Here the CDR3 DNA reads TGCGCCAGCAGCCCGACAGGGGGCGTAGGCTATGGCTACACCTTC. Amino acids: CASSPTGGVGYGYTF.